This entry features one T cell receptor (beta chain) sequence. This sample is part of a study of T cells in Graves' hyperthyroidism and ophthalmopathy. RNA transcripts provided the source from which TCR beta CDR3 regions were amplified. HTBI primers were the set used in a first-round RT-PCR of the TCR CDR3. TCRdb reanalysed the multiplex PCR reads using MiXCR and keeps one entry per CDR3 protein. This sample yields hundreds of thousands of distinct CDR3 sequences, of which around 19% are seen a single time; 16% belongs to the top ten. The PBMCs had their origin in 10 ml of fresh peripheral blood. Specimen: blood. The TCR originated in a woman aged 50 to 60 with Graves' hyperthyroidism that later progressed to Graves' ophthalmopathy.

The CDR3 nucleotides are TGTGCCGGCACCAACGGTCAGGGCGGGACAGATACGCAGTATTTT. This encodes CAGTNGQGGTDTQYF. The chain recombines TRBV6-1 with TRBJ2-3; tentatively, D is TRBD1 or TRBD2 (5 bases each). The CDR3 spans 15 residues. Trimming stripped 11 bases from V and 3 bases from J, with 21 bases between. In germline, CDR1 is MNHNS, CDR2 SASEGT.